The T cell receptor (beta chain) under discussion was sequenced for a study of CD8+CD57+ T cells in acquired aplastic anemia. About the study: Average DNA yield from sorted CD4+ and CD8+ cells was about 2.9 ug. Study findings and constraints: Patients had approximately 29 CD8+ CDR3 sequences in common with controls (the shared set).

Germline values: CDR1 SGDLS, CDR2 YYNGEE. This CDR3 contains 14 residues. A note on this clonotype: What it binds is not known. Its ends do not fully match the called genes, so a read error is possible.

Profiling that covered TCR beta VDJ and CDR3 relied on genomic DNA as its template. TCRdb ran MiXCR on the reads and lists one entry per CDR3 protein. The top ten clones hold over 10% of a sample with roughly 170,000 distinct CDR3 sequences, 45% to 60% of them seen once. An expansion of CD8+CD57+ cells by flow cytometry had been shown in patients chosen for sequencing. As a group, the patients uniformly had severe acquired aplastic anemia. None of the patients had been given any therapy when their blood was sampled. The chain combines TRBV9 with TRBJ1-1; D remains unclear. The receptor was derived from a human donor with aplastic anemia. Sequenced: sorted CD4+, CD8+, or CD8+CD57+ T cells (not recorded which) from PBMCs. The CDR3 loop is CASSVGDWAAVRDF. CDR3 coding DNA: TGTGCCAGCAGCGTAGGCGATTGGGCCGCCGTTCGGGACTTT.